This entry features one T cell receptor (beta chain) sequence. Antigen specificity is unknown. By quantitative 5'-RACE with molecular barcodes, the TCR beta libraries were made. TCRdb independently ran MiXCR on the 5' RACE reads; one entry per CDR3 protein. The sample carries a few hundred thousand distinct CDR3 sequences, approximately 20% recorded once. The data are from a study of CD8 T cells in ankylosing spondylitis. The study, taken as a whole, reports: Blood from ankylosing spondylitis patients appeared to carry a characteristic roughly eight-variant TCR beta motif.

Germline-derived CDR1 and CDR2 are KGHSH and LQKENI. The CDR3 is 16 amino acids. V lost 0 bases and J 6 bases, leaving 14 bases between the germline ends. Sample: blood, either unsorted or a sorted T cell fraction (not recorded which). The chain has TRBV18 and TRBJ2-2, with D tentatively TRBD2 (6 bases). This clonotype was sampled from a male donor with ankylosing spondylitis. In DNA form, the CDR3 reads TGTGCCAGCTCACCACCGATCGCGTCGGGAGCCGGGGAGCTGTTTTTT. It translates to CASSPPIASGAGELFF.